One and the same sample provided the 31 T cell receptor beta chains below, sequenced in a study of cytomegalovirus exposure and HLA in healthy donors. PCR amplification relied on 60 Vbeta primers (plus 13 Jbeta primers). Produced via immunoSEQ multiplex PCR; TCRdb's table is partial and in-frame only. The table for this sample gives over 100,000 clones. Sequences were obtained from PBMCs. These TCRs come from a middle-aged man in good health and CMV-seropositive.

The chain links TRBV18 to TRBJ2-7; possibly TRBD1 for D (5 bases). This CDR3 comprises 13 residues. Trimming left V 5 bases short and J 6 bases short, with 14 bases between. The germline CDR1 and CDR2 sequences are KGHSH and LQKENI. This CDR3 is CASSTSGSREQYF. The CDR3 DNA reads TGTGCCAGCTCAACCTCAGGGTCACGCGAGCAGTACTTC.

This chain links TRBV4-2 with TRBJ1-5; D unresolved. With 8 bases removed from V and 0 bases from J, the gap between germline ends came to 17 bases. This CDR3 is 16 amino acids long. Germline loops: CDR1 LGHNA, CDR2 YNFKEQ. CDR3 nucleotide sequence: TGTGCCAGCCCACGACGGTACGGGTATAGCAATCAGCCCCAGCATTTT. Its translation: CASPRRYGYSNQPQHF.

The gene calls are TRBV13 and TRBJ2-3, with 9 nucleotides matching TRBD2. This CDR3 has 16 residues. From germline, CDR1 is PRHDT and CDR2 FYEKMQ (reference sequence). After removal of 0 bases from V and 2 bases from J, the junction contained 3 bases not matched to a gene. CDR3 region: CASSLGLAGLTDTQYF. In DNA form, the CDR3 reads TGTGCCAGCAGCTTAGGCCTAGCGGGGCTCACAGATACGCAGTATTTT.

V gene TRBV7-8 combines with J gene TRBJ1-5; D is possibly TRBD1 (5 bases). The germline V gene has CDR1 SGHVS and CDR2 FQNEAQ. This CDR3 is built from 18 residues. Trimming shortened V by 4 bases and J by 0 bases, and 19 bases separated the two germline ends. Here the CDR3 DNA reads TGTGCCAGCAGCTCGTCAGGCCAGGGCACGTATAGCAATCAGCCCCAGCATTTT. Translation: CASSSSGQGTYSNQPQHF.

CDR3 region: CASSPGVETQYF. The CDR3 region has the DNA TGTGCCAGCAGTCCGGGAGTAGAGACCCAGTACTTC. The genes are TRBV5-4 and TRBJ2-5; D perhaps matches TRBD2 (6 bases). This CDR3 contains 12 residues. CDR1 and CDR2 (germline): SGHNT, YYREEE (reference sequence). Deletions cut 5 bases from V and 4 bases from J, with 9 bases between.

The chain carries TRBV7-9 and TRBJ1-2; perhaps TRBD1 as D (6 bases). The CDR3 length is 15 residues. Per germline, CDR1 SEHNR and CDR2 FQNEAQ (reference sequence). The V end was cut by 3 bases, the J end by 5 bases, with 16 bases between. The CDR3 loop reads CASSLGRQEAYGYTF. For the CDR3, the DNA is TGTGCCAGCAGCTTGGGTCGACAGGAGGCTTATGGCTACACCTTC.

The chain joins TRBV10-2 to TRBJ1-2, with D possibly being TRBD1 (6 bases). This CDR3 contains 13 residues. V was trimmed by 5 bases and J by 5 bases, leaving 12 bases between them. Germline CDR1 is WSHSY and CDR2 is SAAADI. CDR3 DNA sequence: TGCGCCAGCAGTCTACAGGGAATTTATGGCTACACCTTC. It is translated as CASSLQGIYGYTF.

The CDR3 loop reads CAWNGQTFEQYF. In nucleotides, the CDR3 is TGTGCCTGGAATGGACAGACCTTTGAGCAGTACTTC. This chain joins TRBV30 and TRBJ2-7; a weak D match, TRBD1 (6 bases). This CDR3 is built from 12 residues. With 4 bases removed from V and 7 bases from J, the gap between germline ends came to 14 bases. Germline V gene lookup returns CDR1 GTSNPN and CDR2 SVGIG (reference sequence).

The V and J genes are TRBV19 and TRBJ2-7, with 8 positions matching TRBD1. The V and J ends lost 4 bases and 2 bases, in that order; junction bases with no gene match: 4. CDR3 length: 14 residues. Germline assignment: CDR1 LNHDA and CDR2 SQIVND (reference sequence). CDR3 amino acids: CASSNTGGTYEQYF. As DNA, the CDR3 is TGTGCCAGTAGTAATACAGGGGGAACCTACGAGCAGTACTTC.

The chain joins TRBV7-2 to TRBJ2-1, with 9 bases identical to TRBD2. The CDR3 extends over 16 amino acids. CDR1 is SGHTA, CDR2 FQGNSA, per germline. With 2 bases clipped from V and 5 bases from J, the junction kept 7 bases outside the gene matches. CDR3 residues: CASSLMSSGNHNEQFF. CDR3 in DNA: TGTGCCAGCAGCTTAATGTCTAGCGGGAACCACAATGAGCAGTTCTTC.

This rearrangement joins TRBV5-1 to TRBJ1-2; 8 bases match TRBD1. The V gene end was trimmed by 0 bases and the J gene end by 7 bases; junction bases not matched to a gene: 5. The CDR3 has 14 amino acids. The germline CDR1 and CDR2 sequences are SGHRS and YFSETQ. The CDR3 nucleotides are TGCGCCAGCAGCTTGGAGGCAGGGGGCGGTGGCTACACCTTC. Encoded protein: CASSLEAGGGGYTF.

The rearrangement joins TRBV2 to TRBJ2-1; D is unresolved. CDR3 length: 15 amino acids. The V gene's germline CDR1 is SNHLY and CDR2 FYNNEI. V dropped 3 bases and J dropped 5 bases, with 14 bases sitting between them. CDR3 DNA: TGTGCCAGCAGTGATCCTGCCCCTATAAACAATGAGCAGTTCTTC. It yields the protein CASSDPAPINNEQFF.

The chain recombines TRBV2 with TRBJ2-2; 11 nucleotides align to TRBD2. V dropped 5 bases and J dropped 4; count of bases not matched to a gene: 3. In germline, CDR1 is SNHLY, CDR2 FYNNEI. This CDR3 is 15 amino acids long. CDR3 sequence reads: CASSTSGSFTGELFF. DNA for the CDR3: TGTGCCAGCAGTACTAGCGGGAGTTTCACCGGGGAGCTGTTTTTT.

The rearrangement links TRBV27 to TRBJ1-1, with D uncertain. The CDR3 runs 18 residues. V lost 6 bases to trimming and J lost 4 bases, with 27 bases between them. CDR1 and CDR2 from the germline V gene are MNHEY and SMNVEV (reference sequence). CDR3 sequence reads: CASSPRMGEAGVTTEAFF. Written as DNA, the CDR3 is TGTGCCAGCAGCCCAAGGATGGGTGAGGCGGGAGTGACCACTGAAGCTTTCTTT.

The J gene is TRBJ2-7, the V gene TRBV9; 8 bases map to TRBD2. The CDR3 spans 15 residues. The trim removed 3 bases at V and 2 bases at J, leaving 7 bases unmatched. Germline V gene sequence: CDR1 SGDLS, CDR2 YYNGEE. The CDR3 sequence: CASSAGSGSAYEQYF. As DNA, the CDR3 is TGTGCCAGCAGCGCGGGGAGCGGGAGCGCCTACGAGCAGTACTTC.

The chain joins TRBV28 to TRBJ1-4; D remains ambiguous. From germline, CDR1 is MDHEN and CDR2 SYDVKM. V lost 3 bases and J 4 bases, leaving 6 bases between the germline ends. The CDR3 contains 13 residues. The CDR3 sequence: CASSFGNNEKLFF. Here the CDR3 DNA reads TGTGCCAGCAGTTTCGGGAATAATGAAAAACTGTTTTTT. Full variable domain (outside the CDR3, taken from reference TRBV28 and TRBJ1-4): DVKVTQSSRYLVKRTGEKVFLECVQDMDHENMFWYRQDPGLGLRLIYFSYDVKMKEKGDIPEGYSVSREKKERFSLILESASTNQTSMYLCASSFGNNEKLFFGSGTQLSVL.

The chain recombines TRBV6-5 with TRBJ2-2; 7 bases map to TRBD2. Germline V gives CDR1 MNHEY, CDR2 SVGAGI. The CDR3 is made up of 15 amino acids. V dropped 3 bases and J dropped 4; count of bases not matched to a gene: 5. The CDR3 region has the DNA TGTGCCAGCAGTTATCTAGCGGAGGCCACCGGGGAGCTGTTTTTT. Translation: CASSYLAEATGELFF.

The V call is TRBV10-3, the J call TRBJ2-1, with D possibly TRBD1 on 6 matching bases. V was clipped by 6 bases and J by 9 bases, with 21 bases between them. The CDR3 contains 15 residues. In germline, CDR1 is ENHRY, CDR2 SYGVKD. The CDR3 DNA reads TGTGCCATCAGGCAACAGGGTCCTCATTCATCTGAGCAGTTCTTC. Its protein is CAIRQQGPHSSEQFF.

The V gene is TRBV5-4, the J gene TRBJ1-4; 7 nucleotides line up with TRBD1. The CDR3 has 15 residues. V lost 5 bases to trimming and J lost 4 bases; unmatched junction nucleotides: 8. Germline V gene sequence: CDR1 SGHNT, CDR2 YYREEE (reference sequence). The CDR3 coding sequence is TGTGCCAGCAGGGATGAGGGACAGCGTAATGAAAAACTGTTTTTT. Its protein is CASRDEGQRNEKLFF.

This sequence joins TRBV7-3 and TRBJ1-2; 8 positions agree with TRBD1. Germline V gene data show CDR1 as SGHTA and CDR2 as FQGTGA. The CDR3 loop spans 14 amino acids. After removal of 5 bases from V and 7 bases from J, the junction contained 9 bases not matched to a gene. CDR3 bases: TGTGCCAGCAGCCAAAACCCCGGACAGGGTGGCTACACCTTC. This codes for CASSQNPGQGGYTF.

This chain uses TRBV5-1 with TRBJ2-3; TRBD1 aligns across 7 bases. CDR1 and CDR2 from the germline V gene are SGHRS and YFSETQ. J was trimmed by 2 bases and V by 4 bases; bases with no gene match: 7. This CDR3 is built from 15 residues. The CDR3 reads CASSQGQFDTDTQYF. In nucleotides, the CDR3 is TGCGCCAGCAGCCAGGGACAGTTTGACACAGATACGCAGTATTTT.

This chain connects TRBV29-1 to TRBJ2-5, with 7 bases matching TRBD2. The V gene end was trimmed by 2 bases and the J gene end by 11 bases; junction bases not matched to a gene: 8. The CDR3 consists of 12 residues. CDR1 SQVTM and CDR2 ANQGSEA come from the germline V gene. The CDR3 sequence is CSVERGGDEQYF. The CDR3 DNA is TGCAGCGTTGAACGGGGAGGGGATGAGCAGTACTTC.

The rearrangement joins TRBV9 to TRBJ2-5, with 10 nucleotides matching TRBD2. V lost 3 bases to trimming and J lost 1 base; unmatched junction nucleotides: 6. Germline CDR1 SGDLS, CDR2 YYNGEE. This CDR3 has 16 amino acids. The CDR3 DNA is TGTGCCAGCAGCGCTTCTCTAGCGGGAGTCCAAGAGACCCAGTACTTC. This translates into CASSASLAGVQETQYF. Full variable domain (outside the CDR3, taken from reference TRBV9 and TRBJ2-5): DSGVTQTPKHLITATGQRVTLRCSPRSGDLSVYWYQQSLDQGLQFLIQYYNGEERAKGNILERFSAQQFPDLHSELNLSSLELGDSALYFCASSASLAGVQETQYFGPGTRLLVL.

The rearrangement joins TRBV6-6 to TRBJ2-2, with a weak D call TRBD1 (6 bases). CDR1 MNHNY and CDR2 SVGAGI come from the germline V gene (reference sequence). There are 15 residues in the CDR3. V gave up 5 bases and J gave up 0 bases, with 10 bases separating them. The CDR3 bases are TGTGCCAGCAGTGAGACAGGAGCGAACACCGGGGAGCTGTTTTTT. It specifies CASSETGANTGELFF.

The V call is TRBV11-3, the J call TRBJ2-2; tentatively, D is TRBD2 (7 bases). Deletions cut 5 bases from V and 2 bases from J, with 18 bases between. The CDR3 sequence is 17 residues long. Germline-derived CDR1 and CDR2 are SGHNT and YENEEA. This CDR3 reads CASSPVRGGINTGELFF. Written as DNA, the CDR3 is TGTGCCAGCAGCCCCGTGAGGGGGGGGATCAACACCGGGGAGCTGTTTTTT.

This chain uses TRBV27 with TRBJ2-4; 8 positions agree with TRBD2. V gave up 3 bases and J gave up 6 bases; unmatched junction bases: 10. The CDR3 is 16 residues long. CDR1 is MNHEY, CDR2 SMNVEV, per germline (reference sequence). CDR3 in DNA: TGTGCCAGCAGTTTGTTCCCCGGGGGGGTGGGAAACATTCAGTACTTC. This gives the protein CASSLFPGGVGNIQYF.

On this clone: The junction departs from the called germline gene at one end, perhaps through a read error. DNA for the CDR3: TGTGCCAGCAGTTTTCAGACAGGGGGCAAGCAGCCCCAGCATTTT. It encodes CASSFQTGGKQPQHF. The chain uses TRBV28 and TRBJ1-5, with 10 bases aligning to TRBD1. From germline, CDR1 is MDHEN and CDR2 SYDVKM. The CDR3 has 15 residues.

The chain uses TRBV7-2 and TRBJ1-1; D is uncertain. In germline, CDR1 is SGHTA, CDR2 FQGNSA. Trimming took 3 bases from V and 1 from J, leaving 12 bases between them. The CDR3 length is 15 residues. In DNA, the CDR3 is TGTGCCAGCAGCTTGAGTGGAGCAGCGAACACTGAAGCTTTCTTT. It yields the protein CASSLSGAANTEAFF.

The V gene is TRBV5-1, the J gene TRBJ1-4; possible D gene TRBD1, 5 bases. The CDR3 sequence is 14 residues long. Trimming removed 1 base from V and 6 bases from J, with 10 bases in between. Germline V gene lookup returns CDR1 SGHRS and CDR2 YFSETQ. CDR3 amino acids: CASSLTPGDEKLFF. In DNA form, the CDR3 reads TGCGCCAGCAGCTTGACACCGGGGGATGAAAAACTGTTTTTT.

The V call is TRBV7-6, the J call TRBJ1-4; TRBD1 agrees at 9 bases. V gave up 5 bases and J gave up 8 bases; unmatched junction bases: 9. In germline, CDR1 is SGHVS, CDR2 FNYEAQ. This CDR3 comprises 15 residues. CDR3 DNA: TGTGCCAGCAGCACCCGGACAGGGGCAGGGGAAAAACTGTTTTTT. This translates into CASSTRTGAGEKLFF.

The V gene is TRBV4-3, the J gene TRBJ2-5, with D hard to call. Per the germline V gene, CDR1 is LGHNA and CDR2 is YSLEER. The germline V and J ends were trimmed by 1 base and 2 bases, with 11 bases remaining between them. This CDR3 contains 15 residues. The CDR3 is CASSQALGRQETQYF. CDR3 bases: TGCGCCAGCAGCCAAGCGCTTGGCAGACAAGAGACCCAGTACTTC.